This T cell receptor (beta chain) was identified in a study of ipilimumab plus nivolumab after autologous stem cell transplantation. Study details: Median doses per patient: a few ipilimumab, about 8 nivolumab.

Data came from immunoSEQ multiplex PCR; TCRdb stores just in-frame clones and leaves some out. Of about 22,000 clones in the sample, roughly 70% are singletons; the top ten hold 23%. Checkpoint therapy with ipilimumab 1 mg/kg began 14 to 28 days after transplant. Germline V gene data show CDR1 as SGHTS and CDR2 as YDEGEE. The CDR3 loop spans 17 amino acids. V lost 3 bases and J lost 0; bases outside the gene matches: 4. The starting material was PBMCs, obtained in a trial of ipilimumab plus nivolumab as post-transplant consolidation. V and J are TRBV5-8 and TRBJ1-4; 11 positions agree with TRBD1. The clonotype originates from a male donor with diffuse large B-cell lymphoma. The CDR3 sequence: CASSYPGQGATNEKLFF. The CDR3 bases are TGTGCCAGCAGCTATCCGGGACAGGGGGCAACTAATGAAAAACTGTTTTTT.